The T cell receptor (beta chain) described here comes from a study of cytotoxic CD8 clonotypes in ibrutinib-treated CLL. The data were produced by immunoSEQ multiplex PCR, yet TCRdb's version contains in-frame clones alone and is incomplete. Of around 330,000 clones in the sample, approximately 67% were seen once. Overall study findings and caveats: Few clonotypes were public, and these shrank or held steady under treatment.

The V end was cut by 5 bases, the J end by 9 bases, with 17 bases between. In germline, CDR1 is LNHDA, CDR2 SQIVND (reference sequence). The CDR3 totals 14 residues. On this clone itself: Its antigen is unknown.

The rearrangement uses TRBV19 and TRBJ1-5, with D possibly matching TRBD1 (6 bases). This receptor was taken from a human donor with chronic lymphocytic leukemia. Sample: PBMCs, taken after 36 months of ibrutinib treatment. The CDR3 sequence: CASSGRQALGPQHF. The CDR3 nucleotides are TGTGCCAGTAGTGGCAGACAGGCTCTCGGGCCCCAGCATTTT.